This TCR beta chain stems from a study of technical replicates of blood from four donors. Trimming shortened V by 0 bases and J by 3 bases, and 10 bases separated the two germline ends. Germline V CDR1 and CDR2: SGDLS, YYNGEE. The CDR3 is 15 residues long. The method was immunoSEQ multiplex PCR; TCRdb's version includes in-frame clones alone and lacks a portion of them. The table lists 60,000 to 65,000 clones, more than 75% of them singletons. The rearrangement links TRBV9 to TRBJ2-4, with D uncertain. The origin of this receptor is a human donor in good health. Some clones in this sample may be carry-over from other donors' samples. The specimen was PBMCs. The CDR3 coding sequence is TGTGCCAGCAGCGTAGGTCTCACAGACAAAAACATTCAGTACTTC. Encoded protein: CASSVGLTDKNIQYF.